The 20 T cell receptor beta chains given below trace back to one sample, sequenced in a study of T-cell memory formation after mild COVID-19. TCRdb reanalysed the 5' RACE reads using MiXCR and keeps one entry per CDR3 protein. The sample shows 560,000 or so distinct CDR3 sequences, approximately 15% of them seen only once. Sequenced: PBMCs or a T cell subset sorted from them (not recorded which). The receptors originated from an adult woman who had mild COVID-19 (a few samples of this study predate the infection). Cell type and time point are not known.

This clonotype was seen only a few times. The genes are TRBV6-2 or TRBV6-3 and TRBJ1-1; the D is unclear. The CDR3 spans 16 residues. Germline CDR1 and CDR2: MNHEY and SVGEGT. Trimming shortened V by 7 bases and J by 5 bases, and 23 bases separated the two germline ends. This CDR3 is CASKEKEVIQRTEAFF. The CDR3, as DNA: TGTGCCAGCAAAGAAAAAGAAGTAATCCAAAGGACTGAAGCTTTCTTT.

Remarks on this clonotype: The junction departs from the called germline gene at one end, perhaps through a read error. This chain uses TRBV7-7 with TRBJ2-7, with a tentative D call TRBD2 (6 bases). There are 15 residues in the CDR3. The germline V gene encodes CDR1 SSHAT and CDR2 FNYEAQ (reference sequence). CDR3 sequence: CASSLGLGGGYEQYF. The CDR3 bases are TGTGCTAGCAGCTTAGGGCTTGGGGGAGGCTACGAGCAGTACTTC. Supplemented by reference TRBV7-7 and TRBJ2-7, the full variable domain reads GAGVSQSPRYKVTKRGQDVTLRCDPISSHATLYWYQQALGQGPEFLTYFNYEAQPDKSGLPSDRFSAERPEGSISTLTIQRTEQRDSAMYRCASSLGLGGGYEQYFGPGTRLTVT.

CDR3 residues: CASSLALLQGANTEAFF. CDR3 DNA: TGTGCCAGCAGCTTAGCCCTTTTACAGGGGGCGAACACTGAAGCTTTCTTT. This sequence joins TRBV7-2 and TRBJ1-1, with 9 bases matching TRBD1. There are 17 residues in the CDR3. V lost 0 bases, J lost 1 base, and 6 bases stayed unmatched. Germline V gene lookup returns CDR1 SGHTA and CDR2 FQGNSA.

The chain employs TRBV7-8 and TRBJ2-6, with D possibly TRBD2 on 6 matching bases. Germline CDR1 SGHVS, CDR2 FQNEAQ. This CDR3 is built from 16 residues. Trimming pared 5 bases from V and 4 bases from J, leaving 15 bases between. The DNA of the CDR3 is TGTGCCAGCAGCATGGGAGGACCGGGGGGGGCCAACGTCCTGACTTTC. Translated, it gives CASSMGGPGGANVLTF.

The table lists this clonotype with a few counts. One junction end disagrees with the germline gene, perhaps due to a read error. The rearrangement joins TRBV11-2 to TRBJ2-5; D not certain. This CDR3 has 14 residues. The germline CDR1 and CDR2 sequences are SGHAT and FQNNGV. The CDR3 sequence: CASSLEVSVETQYF. Written as DNA, the CDR3 is TGTGCCAGCAGCCTAGAGGTGTCGGTAGAGACCCAGTACTTC.

The chain has TRBV14 and TRBJ1-2, with D maybe TRBD1 (5 bases). This CDR3 is built from 14 residues. V gave up 4 bases and J gave up 7 bases, with 16 bases separating them. Looked up from germline, CDR1 is SGHDN and CDR2 is FVKESK. The DNA for the CDR3 is TGTGCCAGCAGCCGGCAGGGCCGAATTTTTGGCTACACCTTC. Translated: CASSRQGRIFGYTF.

Details on this clonotype: The germline gene is not matched at one end of the junction; a read error may be the cause. V gene TRBV2 combines with J gene TRBJ2-7; 7 nucleotides match TRBD2. CDR1 and CDR2 from the germline V gene are SNHLY and FYNNEI. This CDR3 is 14 amino acids long. The DNA of the CDR3 is TGTTCCAGCAGTGATGGACTAGATCTTCGCGAGCAGTACTTC. Translation: CSSSDGLDLREQYF.

This clonotype has a count of ten or more. The CDR3 DNA follows: TGTGCCAGCAGTTCCCCACAGGGTTACGAGCAGTACTTC. This sequence encodes CASSSPQGYEQYF. The chain couples TRBV12-3 or TRBV12-4 to TRBJ2-7; weak D call: TRBD1 (6 bases). V was cut by 4 bases and J by 4 bases, with 11 bases left in between. The CDR3 runs to 13 residues.

V is TRBV20-1 and J is TRBJ2-3; 13 positions agree with TRBD2. The CDR3 runs to 15 residues. Trimming cost V 6 bases and J 3 bases; bases outside gene matches: 6. Germline V gene lookup returns CDR1 DFQATT and CDR2 SNEGSKA (reference sequence). The CDR3 sequence: CSARTSGRKTDTQYF. The CDR3 DNA reads as TGCAGTGCGCGGACTAGCGGGAGAAAGACAGATACGCAGTATTTT.

V and J are TRBV7-9 and TRBJ2-5; the D is unclear. This CDR3 has 11 amino acids. Germline-derived CDR1 and CDR2 are SEHNR and FQNEAQ (reference sequence). The ends were cut back, 3 bases at V and 7 bases at J, with 6 bases in the middle. The CDR3 DNA reads TGTGCCAGCAGCTTCGGTGTGACCCAGTACTTC. Translation gives CASSFGVTQYF.

A few counts support this clonotype. The rearrangement joins TRBV5-6 to TRBJ2-5; no clear D. Germline lookup yields CDR1 SGHDT and CDR2 YYEEEE. The CDR3 runs 13 residues. V was pared by 0 bases and J by 4 bases, with 7 bases between. Written as DNA, the CDR3 is TGTGCCAGCAGCTTGGTCGGAGTAGAGACCCAGTACTTC. It encodes CASSLVGVETQYF.

V and J are TRBV12-3 or TRBV12-4 and TRBJ2-1; D uncertain. V was clipped by 1 base and J by 5 bases, with 9 bases between them. There are 14 residues in the CDR3. The CDR3 is CASSLVQRDNEQFF. CDR3 DNA sequence: TGTGCCAGCAGTTTAGTCCAGAGAGACAATGAGCAGTTCTTC.

This clonotype was seen a few times. CDR3 bases: TGTGCCTGGAGCCAGCCGAACACTGAAGCTTTCTTT. Its translation is CAWSQPNTEAFF. V and J are TRBV30 and TRBJ1-1; D gene uncertain. The CDR3 has 12 amino acids. Germline-derived CDR1 and CDR2 are GTSNPN and SVGIG (reference sequence). Trimming removed 3 bases at V and 1 base at J, with 6 bases between.

This clonotype has only a few counts. This chain connects TRBV7-9 to TRBJ1-6; D gene ambiguous. Germline values: CDR1 SEHNR, CDR2 FQNEAQ (reference sequence). Between the trimmed V and J ends, which lost 3 bases and 9 bases, there was a span of 12 bases. This CDR3 has 14 residues. CDR3 sequence (DNA): TGTGCCAGCAGCTTGTCTCAGTCGCGTTCACCCCTCCACTTT. This sequence encodes CASSLSQSRSPLHF.

The chain carries TRBV20-1 and TRBJ2-5, with D perhaps TRBD1 or TRBD2 (5 bases each). Trimming pared 7 bases from V and 1 base from J, leaving 13 bases between. Germline V CDR1 and CDR2: DFQATT, SNEGSKA (reference sequence). This CDR3 is 13 amino acids long. In DNA form, the CDR3 reads TGCAGTGGGCAGAGGGGTAGCCAAGAGACCCAGTACTTC. This gives the protein CSGQRGSQETQYF.

The chain combines TRBV4-1 with TRBJ2-5; D is uncertain. V shed 1 base and J shed 5 bases, with 17 bases lying between them. Germline V gene lookup returns CDR1 MGHRA and CDR2 YSYEKL. CDR3 length equals 16 residues. The CDR3, as DNA: TGCGCCAGCAGCCAAGGGCTGGGTAAATCCGGGGAGACCCAGTACTTC. Its translation is CASSQGLGKSGETQYF.

This clonotype was seen only a few times. The chain carries TRBV27 and TRBJ2-7; no clear D. V lost 1 base, J lost 0 bases, and 10 bases lay in between. This CDR3 is built from 15 residues. Germline-derived CDR1 and CDR2 are MNHEY and SMNVEV (reference sequence). The CDR3 reads CASSLFRRSSYEQYF. CDR3 sequence (DNA): TGTGCCAGCAGTTTATTCCGCAGGAGCTCCTACGAGCAGTACTTC.

This clonotype was seen a handful of times. CDR3 bases: TGTGCCAGCAGCTTCGGCAGCCTGGGACTAGCGGGCACAGATACGCAGTATTTT. Protein sequence: CASSFGSLGLAGTDTQYF. The V gene is TRBV11-2, the J gene TRBJ2-3; the match to TRBD2 covers 11 bases. With V trimmed by 3 bases and J by 1 base, 9 bases remained unmatched. The CDR3 loop spans 18 amino acids. Germline loops: CDR1 SGHAT, CDR2 FQNNGV. Combining the CDR3 with reference TRBV11-2 and TRBJ2-3 gives the whole variable domain EAGVAQSPRYKIIEKRQSVAFWCNPISGHATLYWYQQILGQGPKLLIQFQNNGVVDDSQLPKDRFSAERLKGVDSTLKIQPAKLEDSAVYLCASSFGSLGLAGTDTQYFGPGTRLTVL.

This clonotype was detected only a few times. The gene calls are TRBV5-1 and TRBJ2-2; D gene ambiguous. Trimming took off 3 bases at V and 3 bases at J, with 9 bases between the two ends. This CDR3 has 14 amino acids. Germline CDR1 reads SGHRS; CDR2 reads YFSETQ. The CDR3 coding sequence is TGCGCCAGCAGCTCGGACGGGTACACCGGGGAGCTGTTTTTT. Its translation: CASSSDGYTGELFF. Full variable domain (missing parts from reference TRBV5-1 and TRBJ2-2): KAGVTQTPRYLIKTRGQQVTLSCSPISGHRSVSWYQQTPGQGLQFLFEYFSETQRNKGNFPGRFSGRQFSNSRSEMNVSTLELGDSALYLCASSSDGYTGELFFGEGSRLTVL.

This clonotype has at least ten counts. V is TRBV7-8 and J is TRBJ2-7, with 10 positions matching TRBD1. There are 16 residues in the CDR3. V lost 1 base, J lost 2 bases, and 5 bases stayed unmatched. Germline V gene data show CDR1 as SGHVS and CDR2 as FQNEAQ. This CDR3 is CASSLDETGGTYEQYF. In DNA form, the CDR3 reads TGTGCCAGCAGCTTAGACGAGACAGGGGGCACCTACGAGCAGTACTTC.